This T cell receptor (beta chain) emerged from a study of identical twins (dated by TCRdb to the mid-2010s). Study-wide context: To test whether fetal clonotypes persist, the study used deep sequencing on TCR alpha and beta repertoires from monozygotic twins, unrelated adults of various ages, and cord blood. Replicate twin experiments were performed at different times using different library preparation protocols to rule out contamination.

The library was produced with 5' RACE. Sequencing was carried out with an Illumina HiSeq 2000. A universal primer binding site was added through template switching, and the final cDNA carried a unique molecular identifier so that TCR cDNA molecules could be counted accurately. Specific primers in the conserved constant-segment region were used to synthesize first-strand cDNA for TCR alpha and beta chains. To control for contamination, every cDNA library was double barcoded, receiving both a SMART-Mk sample barcode and Illumina barcodes. TruSeq adapter sequences along with Illumina sample barcodes were introduced in two successive PCR steps. The Illumina HiSeq platform was used with custom primers to sequence TCR alpha and beta cDNA libraries. The authors' pipeline ran thus. Unique molecular identifiers were extracted from raw reads with MiGEC, and CDR3 positions were determined with MiXCR. For each individual, recombination models were inferred using an EM algorithm with the repgenHMM and IGoR tools. Shared clonotype analysis was performed with the tcR package in R, normalizing sharing by the product of cloneset sizes. To study raw recombination without the effects of thymic and clonal selection, out-of-frame nonproductive sequences were analyzed. TCRdb ran its own pipeline on the public reads, namely fastp trimming at Q25 and MiXCR clone calling, and kept in-frame beta chains. CDR3 protein duplicates are merged, each entry listing the most common genes and DNA. TCRdb's processing, not the study's, gives the V and J calls here. This sample is represented by around 490,000 distinct CDR3 sequences; roughly 15% of them were singletons. Roughly 0.4% of the sample lies in the top ten.

The paper as a whole reports these results and caveats: Fewer insertions were carried by abundant cord blood beta clonotypes, a similar but weaker trend appeared in young adult naive repertoires, and no such trend appeared in memory repertoires. Recombination models systematically underestimated out-of-frame TCR alpha sharing in monozygotic twins but agreed with sharing between unrelated individuals. Compared with coincidental sharing between unrelated individuals, an excess of low generation-probability sequences was observed among out-of-frame TCR alpha sequences shared between twins. Because the same donors could not be followed over many years, conclusions were based on cross-sectional statistical analysis. Invariant T cells such as MAIT and iNKT could partly confound zero-insertion analyses, though diverse VJ usage argued against this for most clonotypes. A weaker excess of twin sharing was found in beta out-of-frame sequences because the signal-to-noise ratio was lowered by fewer shared sequences.

All donors were healthy Caucasians. The twin cohort consisted of three pairs of female monozygotic twins, all aged 18 to 29 years. CD4+ and CD8+ T cell populations were isolated with positive isolation kits from Invitrogen. This clonotype was counted many times. No cognate antigen has been identified for it. No per-base quality is available; no much larger clone lies one base away. The same data also went into a second study, on yellow fever vaccine responses in identical twins. The second investigation adds: The authors reported that the T cell response to vaccination in identical twins appeared partly convergent and partly personalized. The study precisely tracked vaccine-responding T cell clones in identical twins.

The TCR originated in a woman aged 18-30 years in good health. Sequenced: CD4+ T cells sorted from blood.

The DNA sequence is TGTGCCATCAACCCGGGCGGGGCAGCCCTCACCGGGGAGCTGTTTTTT. Its product reads: CAINPGGAALTGELFF. The chain employs TRBV10-3 and TRBJ2-2; perhaps TRBD2 is the D gene, with 6 bases matching. From the germline V gene, CDR1 is ENHRY and CDR2 is SYGVKD. Cut back by 7 bases and 4 bases, the V and J ends lie 19 bases apart. The CDR3 spans 16 residues, from the cysteine through the phenylalanine. The read is trimmed to its CDR3 DNA, 48 bases read in frame from base 1.